These 28 T cell receptor beta chains share one sample of origin, sequenced in a study of technical replicates of blood from a few donors (dated by TCRdb to between 2016 and 2019). The library relied on the immunoSEQ multiplex PCR assay. The clones in this table, taken by TCRdb from immuneACCESS, are in-frame only. Not every clone is retained; where verified, under half of the shortfall comes from an unresolved V gene, and the cause of the rest is unknown. Counted in this sample were tens of thousands of clones; approximately 95% of them appeared once. The ten largest clones capture under 0.4% of the sample. Source material: T cells isolated from PBMCs. The receptor set was obtained from a human donor in good health.

V is TRBV7-9 and J is TRBJ2-1, with 12 bases aligning to TRBD2. CDR1 SEHNR and CDR2 FQNEAQ come from the germline V gene (reference sequence). J gave up 7 bases and V 1 base, and 11 bases lay outside the gene matches. The CDR3 has 18 amino acids. The DNA for the CDR3 is TGTGCCAGCAGCTTAGGGCTAGCGGGAGGGCCGGAGGGGAATGAGCAGTTCTTC. Translated, it gives CASSLGLAGGPEGNEQFF.

The CDR3 region has the DNA TGTGCCACCATGGGGAGCTACCTGAACACCGGGGAGCTGTTTTTT. Its protein is CATMGSYLNTGELFF. V usage is TRBV13 and J usage is TRBJ2-2; D is perhaps TRBD2 (5 bases). V was trimmed by 10 bases and J by 1 base, leaving 16 bases between them. The germline CDR1 and CDR2 sequences are PRHDT and FYEKMQ (reference sequence). The CDR3 is 15 amino acids.

The chain links TRBV25-1 to TRBJ2-4, with 9 nucleotides matching TRBD1. With V trimmed by 4 bases and J by 8 bases, 12 bases remained unmatched. Germline values: CDR1 MGHDK, CDR2 SYGVNS. The CDR3 totals 16 residues. CDR3 loop: CASSGTGGRTMDIQYF. DNA for the CDR3: TGTGCCAGCAGTGGAACAGGGGGCAGGACGATGGACATTCAGTACTTC.

The rearrangement links TRBV25-1 to TRBJ2-7; D may be TRBD2 (6 bases). Deletions cut 8 bases from V and 4 bases from J, with 18 bases between. The V gene's germline CDR1 is MGHDK and CDR2 SYGVNS. The CDR3 is 14 residues long. The CDR3 DNA is TGTGCCAGCGTGTCCGGGACTGGGCAATACGAGCAGTACTTC. It is translated as CASVSGTGQYEQYF.

The chain employs TRBV29-1 and TRBJ2-7, with a weak D call TRBD1 (6 bases). V lost 2 bases to trimming and J lost 2 bases, with 16 bases between them. CDR1 SQVTM and CDR2 ANQGSEA come from the germline V gene. The CDR3 length is 15 residues. CDR3 region: CSVEIGGGHPYEQYF. Written as DNA, the CDR3 is TGCAGCGTTGAAATTGGTGGGGGACACCCCTACGAGCAGTACTTC.

J is TRBJ2-7 and V is TRBV30, with TRBD1 identical over 7 bases. The germline V gene encodes CDR1 GTSNPN and CDR2 SVGIG (reference sequence). CDR3 length: 14 residues. The V segment lost 3 bases and the J segment 5 bases; nucleotides outside the gene matches: 10. The CDR3 region is CAWSNRGRFDEQYF. DNA of the CDR3: TGTGCCTGGAGCAACAGGGGAAGGTTCGACGAGCAGTACTTC. The entire variable domain, with the rest obtained from reference TRBV30 and TRBJ2-7, is as follows: SQTIHQWPATLVQPVGSPLSLECTVEGTSNPNLYWYRQAAGRGLQLLFYSVGIGQISSEVPQNLSASRPQDRQFILSSKKLLLSDSGFYLCAWSNRGRFDEQYFGPGTRLTVT.

The rearrangement uses TRBV30 and TRBJ1-3, with no clear D. This CDR3 is built from 14 residues. CDR1 and CDR2 from the germline V gene are GTSNPN and SVGIG (reference sequence). V shed 3 bases and J shed 0 bases, with 9 bases lying between them. CDR3 amino acids: CAWRLASSGNTIYF. DNA of the CDR3: TGTGCCTGGAGGTTAGCGAGCTCTGGAAACACCATATATTTT.

The gene calls are TRBV29-1 and TRBJ2-7, with TRBD1 as a possible D gene (5 bases). The CDR3 has 16 residues. The V end was cut by 5 bases, the J end by 0 bases, with 20 bases between. Germline lookup yields CDR1 SQVTM and CDR2 ANQGSEA. The CDR3 loop is CSVKGSRAHNSYEQYF. In DNA, the CDR3 is TGCAGCGTTAAAGGATCCAGGGCACACAACTCCTACGAGCAGTACTTC.

J is TRBJ1-5 and V is TRBV6-5, with D perhaps matching TRBD1 (6 bases). The germline V gene encodes CDR1 MNHEY and CDR2 SVGAGI. The germline V and J ends were trimmed by 4 bases and 11 bases, with 12 bases remaining between them. The CDR3 is made up of 12 amino acids. CDR3 DNA: TGTGCCAGCAGTTCCCTTACAGGGACCCAGCATTTT. Translating it yields CASSSLTGTQHF.

The rearrangement joins TRBV7-9 to TRBJ2-1; 7 bases map to TRBD1. This CDR3 region has 15 residues. The germline gives CDR1 SEHNR, CDR2 FQNEAQ (reference sequence). Unmatched junction bases numbered 9, after V lost 5 bases and J lost 5 bases. In nucleotides, the CDR3 is TGTGCCAGCAGCGCCAGGGGGTTATCCGACAATGAGCAGTTCTTC. This gives the protein CASSARGLSDNEQFF.

This chain joins TRBV7-2 and TRBJ2-7, with a tentative D call TRBD2 (5 bases). The CDR3 runs to 16 residues. V dropped 0 bases and J dropped 3 bases, with 15 bases sitting between them. Germline values: CDR1 SGHTA, CDR2 FQGNSA. CDR3 residues: CASSLAGATPLYEQYF. DNA for the CDR3: TGTGCCAGCAGCTTAGCGGGAGCCACGCCCCTCTACGAGCAGTACTTC. Combining the CDR3 with reference TRBV7-2 and TRBJ2-7 gives the whole variable domain GAGVSQSPSNKVTEKGKDVELRCDPISGHTALYWYRQSLGQGLEFLIYFQGNSAPDKSGLPSDRFSAERTGGSVSTLTIQRTQQEDSAVYLCASSLAGATPLYEQYFGPGTRLTVT.

V usage is TRBV6-1 and J usage is TRBJ1-1, with TRBD1 matching over 7 bases. Germline lookup yields CDR1 MNHNS and CDR2 SASEGT. CDR3 length: 12 amino acids. The V gene end was trimmed by 8 bases and the J gene end by 1 base; junction bases not matched to a gene: 1. This CDR3 reads CASHRGNTEAFF. The CDR3 DNA reads as TGTGCCAGCCACAGGGGGAACACTGAAGCTTTCTTT.

The CDR3 DNA follows: TGTGCCGCGTCTAAGGACATTGACGACTATGGCTACACCTTC. Translation gives CAASKDIDDYGYTF. The V gene is TRBV10-3, the J gene TRBJ1-2; maybe TRBD1 (5 bases). The CDR3 runs 14 residues. Between the trimmed V and J ends, which lost 11 bases and 3 bases, there was a span of 19 bases. Germline loops: CDR1 ENHRY, CDR2 SYGVKD.

The chain carries TRBV6-1 and TRBJ1-4; 7 positions match TRBD1. Germline CDR1 and CDR2: MNHNS and SASEGT. J gave up 7 bases and V 3 bases, and 8 bases lay outside the gene matches. CDR3 length: 15 amino acids. In nucleotides, the CDR3 is TGTGCCAGCAGTGAGGGGGGACAGCGAGGTGAAAAACTGTTTTTT. Encoded protein: CASSEGGQRGEKLFF.

This sequence joins TRBV10-3 and TRBJ1-1, with unresolved D. V was cut by 6 bases and J by 0 bases, with 5 bases left in between. Germline V lookup: CDR1 ENHRY, CDR2 SYGVKD. The CDR3 consists of 12 residues. This CDR3 reads CAIRRMNTEAFF. The DNA for the CDR3 is TGTGCCATCAGGCGTATGAACACTGAAGCTTTCTTT.

The chain has TRBV10-3 and TRBJ2-2; 8 bases agree with TRBD2. Per germline, CDR1 ENHRY and CDR2 SYGVKD. The CDR3 runs to 18 residues. V shed 3 bases and J 2 bases; nucleotides not matched to a gene: 11. The CDR3, as DNA: TGTGCCATCAGTGAATTTTCAGGCGGGAGGAGAAACACCGGGGAGCTGTTTTTT. Translated: CAISEFSGGRRNTGELFF.

The chain has TRBV21-1 and TRBJ1-1. TRBV21-1 is marked as a pseudogene. The CDR3 consists of 13 residues. Here the CDR3 reads CASSQGESTEAFF. The CDR3 coding sequence is TGTGCCAGCAGCCAAGGGGAGTCCACTGAAGCTTTCTTT.

The chain employs TRBV7-9 and TRBJ1-3; D is uncertain. The CDR3 is 14 residues long. From germline, CDR1 is SEHNR and CDR2 FQNEAQ (reference sequence). Trimming removed 4 bases from V and 0 bases from J, with 7 bases in between. The CDR3 protein is CASSWAASGNTIYF. Written as DNA, the CDR3 is TGTGCCAGCAGCTGGGCAGCCTCTGGAAACACCATATATTTT.

The chain employs TRBV4-1 and TRBJ1-2; D uncertain. The CDR3 is 14 amino acids. Trimming shortened V by 1 base and J by 2 bases, and 8 bases separated the two germline ends. Looked up from germline, CDR1 is MGHRA and CDR2 is YSYEKL. The CDR3 protein is CASSQVWRNYGYTF. CDR3 in DNA: TGCGCCAGCAGCCAAGTCTGGCGGAACTATGGCTACACCTTC.

The V call is TRBV6-1, the J call TRBJ2-7, with a possible D match to TRBD1 (5 bases). CDR3 size: 15 residues. Germline CDR1 is MNHNS and CDR2 is SASEGT. Trimming left V 1 base short and J 3 bases short, with 13 bases between. The CDR3 is CASSEDIAGYYEQYF. CDR3 DNA sequence: TGTGCCAGCAGTGAAGATATAGCAGGGTACTACGAGCAGTACTTC.

The gene calls are TRBV2 and TRBJ2-2; TRBD1 might be the D (6 bases). From germline, CDR1 is SNHLY and CDR2 FYNNEI. The V end was cut by 0 bases, the J end by 2 bases, with 13 bases between. This CDR3 contains 17 residues. In DNA form, the CDR3 reads TGTGCCAGCAGTGAAGCAACTTCCAGGGGCAACACCGGGGAGCTGTTTTTT. Protein: CASSEATSRGNTGELFF.

The chain couples TRBV30 to TRBJ2-3; D not certain. Germline values: CDR1 GTSNPN, CDR2 SVGIG (reference sequence). V was cut by 4 bases and J by 2 bases, with 7 bases left in between. CDR3 length: 12 residues. In DNA, the CDR3 is TGTGCCTGGACAGAAAACACAGATACGCAGTATTTT. Protein sequence: CAWTENTDTQYF.

On this clone itself: This sample includes further DNA sequences coding for the same CDR3. This chain connects TRBV6-1 to TRBJ2-5, with D possibly TRBD1 on 6 matching bases. Germline V gene lookup returns CDR1 MNHNS and CDR2 SASEGT. The CDR3 has 14 residues. V lost 0 bases and J 5 bases, leaving 10 bases between the germline ends. CDR3 coding DNA: TGTGCCAGCAGTGAAGCTGGGGGCCGGGAGACCCAGTACTTC. Amino acids: CASSEAGGRETQYF.

The CDR3 is CASSLWWGVKEAFF. The CDR3 DNA is TGTGCCAGCAGTTTATGGTGGGGGGTTAAAGAAGCTTTCTTT. The chain employs TRBV28 and TRBJ1-1; D is perhaps TRBD1 (5 bases). Trimming cost V 0 bases and J 8 bases, with 13 bases left between them. The CDR3 loop spans 14 amino acids. Germline V lookup: CDR1 MDHEN, CDR2 SYDVKM.

The V gene is TRBV5-1, the J gene TRBJ1-3; TRBD1 matches at 7 bases. CDR1 is SGHRS and CDR2 is YFSETQ in the germline V gene. Unmatched junction bases numbered 2, after V lost 3 bases and J lost 2 bases. This CDR3 has 14 amino acids. The CDR3 DNA follows: TGCGCCAGCAGCTCGACAGGGACTGGAAACACCATATATTTT. Translation: CASSSTGTGNTIYF.

The chain couples TRBV28 to TRBJ1-4; no definite D call. Germline V lookup: CDR1 MDHEN, CDR2 SYDVKM. Between the trimmed V and J ends, which lost 5 bases and 4 bases, there was a span of 17 bases. The CDR3 consists of 16 residues. CDR3 in DNA: TGTGCCAGCAGTCTACCGACATGGGCCATTAATGAAAAACTGTTTTTT. Encoded protein: CASSLPTWAINEKLFF.

The chain recombines TRBV28 with TRBJ1-5; 7 bases match TRBD1. The CDR3 has 13 amino acids. V lost 5 bases to trimming and J lost 6 bases; unmatched junction nucleotides: 4. Germline CDR1 reads MDHEN; CDR2 reads SYDVKM. CDR3 loop: CASSRQGGQPQHF. The CDR3 DNA sequence: TGTGCCAGCAGTAGACAGGGCGGTCAGCCCCAGCATTTT. The variable domain in full, with the rest retrieved from reference TRBV28 and TRBJ1-5, is DVKVTQSSRYLVKRTGEKVFLECVQDMDHENMFWYRQDPGLGLRLIYFSYDVKMKEKGDIPEGYSVSREKKERFSLILESASTNQTSMYLCASSRQGGQPQHFGDGTRLSIL.

The chain uses TRBV28 and TRBJ2-5; 14 positions match TRBD2. The length of the CDR3 is 17 residues. V shed 4 bases and J 5 bases; nucleotides not matched to a gene: 9. Germline loops: CDR1 MDHEN, CDR2 SYDVKM. CDR3 coding DNA: TGTGCCAGCAGTTCGGGACTAGCGGGAGTGATTAAGGAGACCCAGTACTTC. It yields the protein CASSSGLAGVIKETQYF.